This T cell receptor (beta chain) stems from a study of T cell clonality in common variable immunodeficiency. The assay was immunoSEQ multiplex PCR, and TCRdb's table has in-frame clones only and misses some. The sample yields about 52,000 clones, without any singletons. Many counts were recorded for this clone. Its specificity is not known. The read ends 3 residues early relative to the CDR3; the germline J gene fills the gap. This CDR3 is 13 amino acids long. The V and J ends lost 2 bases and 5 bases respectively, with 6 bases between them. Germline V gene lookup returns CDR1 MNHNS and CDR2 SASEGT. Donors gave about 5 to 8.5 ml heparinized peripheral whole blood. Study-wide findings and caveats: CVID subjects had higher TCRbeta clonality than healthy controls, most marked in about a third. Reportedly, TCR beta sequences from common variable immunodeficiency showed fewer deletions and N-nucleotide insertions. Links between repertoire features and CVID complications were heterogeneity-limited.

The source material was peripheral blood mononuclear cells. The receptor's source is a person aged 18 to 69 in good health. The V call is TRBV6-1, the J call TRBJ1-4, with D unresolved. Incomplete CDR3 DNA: TGTGCCAGCAGTGAATCATCCAATGAAAAA. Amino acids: CASSESSNEK. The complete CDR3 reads CASSESSNEKLFF.